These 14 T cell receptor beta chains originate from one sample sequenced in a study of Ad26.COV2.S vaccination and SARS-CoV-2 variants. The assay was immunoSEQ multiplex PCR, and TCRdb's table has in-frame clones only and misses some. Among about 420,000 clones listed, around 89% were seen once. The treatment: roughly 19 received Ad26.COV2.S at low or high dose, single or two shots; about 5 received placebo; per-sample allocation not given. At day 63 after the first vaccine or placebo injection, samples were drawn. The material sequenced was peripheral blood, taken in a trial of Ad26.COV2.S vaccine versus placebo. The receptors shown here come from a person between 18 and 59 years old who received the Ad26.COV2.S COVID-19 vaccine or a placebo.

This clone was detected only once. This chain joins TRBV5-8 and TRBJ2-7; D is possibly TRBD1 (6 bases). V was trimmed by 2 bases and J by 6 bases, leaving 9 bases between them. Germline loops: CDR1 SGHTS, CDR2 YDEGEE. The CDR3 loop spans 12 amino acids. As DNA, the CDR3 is TGTGCCAGCAGCTTAACAGGGATCGAGCAGTACTTC. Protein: CASSLTGIEQYF.

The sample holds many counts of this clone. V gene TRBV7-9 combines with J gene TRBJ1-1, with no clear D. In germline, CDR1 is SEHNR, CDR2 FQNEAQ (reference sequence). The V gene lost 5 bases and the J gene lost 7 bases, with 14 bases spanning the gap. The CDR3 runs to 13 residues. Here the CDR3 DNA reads TGTGCCAGCAGCCCCCTAGCGGGGTATGAAGCTTTCTTT. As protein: CASSPLAGYEAFF.

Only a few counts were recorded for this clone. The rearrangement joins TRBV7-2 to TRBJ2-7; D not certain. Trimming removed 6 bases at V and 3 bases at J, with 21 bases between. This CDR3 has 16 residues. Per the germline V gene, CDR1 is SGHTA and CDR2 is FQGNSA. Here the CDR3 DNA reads TGTGCCAGCAGTCTGCCCCCAAGCGATTTCCTCTACGAGCAGTACTTC. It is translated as CASSLPPSDFLYEQYF. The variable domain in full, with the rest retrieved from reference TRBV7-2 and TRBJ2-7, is GAGVSQSPSNKVTEKGKDVELRCDPISGHTALYWYRQSLGQGLEFLIYFQGNSAPDKSGLPSDRFSAERTGGSVSTLTIQRTQQEDSAVYLCASSLPPSDFLYEQYFGPGTRLTVT.

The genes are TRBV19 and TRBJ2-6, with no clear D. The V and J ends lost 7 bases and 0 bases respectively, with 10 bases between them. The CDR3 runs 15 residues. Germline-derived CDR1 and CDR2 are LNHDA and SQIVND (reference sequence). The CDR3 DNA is TGTGCCAGTAACCAGCTCTCCTCTGGGGCCAACGTCCTGACTTTC. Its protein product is CASNQLSSGANVLTF.

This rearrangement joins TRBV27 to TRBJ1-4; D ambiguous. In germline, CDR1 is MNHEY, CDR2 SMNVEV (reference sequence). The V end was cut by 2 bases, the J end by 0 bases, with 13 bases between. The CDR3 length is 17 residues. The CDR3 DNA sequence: TGTGCCAGCAGTTTACCCCCGGCGGATACAACTAATGAAAAACTGTTTTTT. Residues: CASSLPPADTTNEKLFF.

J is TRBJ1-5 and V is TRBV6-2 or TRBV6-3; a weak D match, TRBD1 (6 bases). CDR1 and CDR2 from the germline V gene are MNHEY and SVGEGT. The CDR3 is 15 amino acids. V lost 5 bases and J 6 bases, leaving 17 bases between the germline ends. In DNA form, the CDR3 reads TGTGCCAGCAGTATAAGGGGCAGGGGAGTTCAGCCCCAGCATTTT. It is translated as CASSIRGRGVQPQHF.

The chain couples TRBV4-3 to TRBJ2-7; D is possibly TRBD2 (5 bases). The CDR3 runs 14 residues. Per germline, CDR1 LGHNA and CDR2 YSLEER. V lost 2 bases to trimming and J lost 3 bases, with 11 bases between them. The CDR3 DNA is TGCGCCAGCAGCCAACGACCTGGGAGCTACGAGCAGTACTTC. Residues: CASSQRPGSYEQYF.

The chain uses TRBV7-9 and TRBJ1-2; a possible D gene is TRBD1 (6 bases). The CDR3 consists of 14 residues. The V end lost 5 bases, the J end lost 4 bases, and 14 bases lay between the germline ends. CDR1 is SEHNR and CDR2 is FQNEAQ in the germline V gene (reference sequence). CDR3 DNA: TGTGCCAGCAGCCCCGTCAGGGGAAGCTATGGCTACACCTTC. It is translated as CASSPVRGSYGYTF.

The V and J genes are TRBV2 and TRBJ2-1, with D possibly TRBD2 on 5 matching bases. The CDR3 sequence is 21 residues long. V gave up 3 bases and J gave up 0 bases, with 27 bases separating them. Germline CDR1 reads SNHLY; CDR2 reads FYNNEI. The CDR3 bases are TGTGCCAGCAGTGACCCTGGAGACCCAGGCGGCGGGCCTAGCTCCTACAATGAGCAGTTCTTC. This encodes CASSDPGDPGGGPSSYNEQFF.

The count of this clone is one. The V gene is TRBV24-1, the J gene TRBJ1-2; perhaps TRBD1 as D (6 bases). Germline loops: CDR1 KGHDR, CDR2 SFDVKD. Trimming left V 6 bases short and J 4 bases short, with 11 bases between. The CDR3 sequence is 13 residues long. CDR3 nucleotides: TGTGCCACCAGTAAGGGGGAGGCCTATGGCTACACCTTC. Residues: CATSKGEAYGYTF.

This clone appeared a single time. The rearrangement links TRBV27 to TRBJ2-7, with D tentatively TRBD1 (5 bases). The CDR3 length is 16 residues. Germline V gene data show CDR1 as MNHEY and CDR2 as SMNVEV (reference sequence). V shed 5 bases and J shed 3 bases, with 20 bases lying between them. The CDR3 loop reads CASSPIQAPLFYEQYF. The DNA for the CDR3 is TGTGCCAGCAGTCCCATACAGGCCCCGTTATTCTACGAGCAGTACTTC.

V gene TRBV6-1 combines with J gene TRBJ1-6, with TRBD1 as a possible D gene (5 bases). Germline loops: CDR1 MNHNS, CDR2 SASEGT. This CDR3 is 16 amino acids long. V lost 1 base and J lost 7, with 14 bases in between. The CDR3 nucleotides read TGTGCCAGCAGTGAAGGGAGGGGCATCCGGAATTCACCCCTCCACTTT. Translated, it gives CASSEGRGIRNSPLHF.

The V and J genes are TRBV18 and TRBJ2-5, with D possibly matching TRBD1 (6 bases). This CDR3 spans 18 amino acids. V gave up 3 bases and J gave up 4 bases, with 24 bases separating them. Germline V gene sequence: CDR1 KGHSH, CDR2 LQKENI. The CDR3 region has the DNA TGTGCCAGCTCACCTACTGGGGGCAGACCTCTAACCTTAGAGACCCAGTACTTC. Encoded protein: CASSPTGGRPLTLETQYF.

The CDR3: CASSQLRGINSPLHF. The CDR3 DNA follows: TGTGCCAGCAGCCAGCTCCGGGGCATAAATTCACCCCTCCACTTT. V is TRBV3-1 (or the pseudogene TRBV3-2) and J is TRBJ1-6, with a weak D call TRBD1 (5 bases). Germline V gene lookup returns CDR1 LGHDT and CDR2 YNNKEL (reference sequence). This CDR3 has 15 amino acids. The V end was cut by 3 bases, the J end by 7 bases, with 13 bases between.